Listed below are T cell receptor beta chains from one sample, sequenced in a study of OX40 agonist ivuxolimab in advanced cancers. Clones were read by immunoSEQ multiplex PCR, and TCRdb kept only the in-frame ones, dropping some. The repertoire holds tens of thousands of clones, around nine tenths seen once, with around 1.5% in the top ten. Sample: CD4+ or CD8+ T cells sorted from blood, taken in a trial of the OX40 agonist ivuxolimab. Source of these receptors: an adult with an advanced solid tumor such as melanoma, head and neck, liver or kidney cancer. Both conserved end residues are part of each CDR3.

v_gene,j_gene,CDR3aa
TRBV10-3,TRBJ2-1,CATLGQGNEQFF
TRBV10-3,TRBJ1-6,CAISESANSPLHF
TRBV19,TRBJ2-1,CASSNDGLAANEQFF
TRBV6-5,TRBJ2-7,CASSYSGLAGSYEQYF
TRBV5-1,TRBJ1-6,CASSTGTAVNSPLHF
TRBV11-2,TRBJ1-1,CASSLEIQREAFF
TRBV6-5,TRBJ1-4,CASSLWTGGSEKLFF
TRBV16,TRBJ2-5,CASSQNRQETQYF
TRBV6-6,TRBJ1-3,CASSFGKEEGNTIYF
TRBV19,TRBJ2-5,CASRDRSQETQYF
TRBV6-6,TRBJ2-7,CASSYSPGRANEQYF
TRBV9,TRBJ2-7,CASSVGTSHPYEQYF
TRBV18,TRBJ1-5,CASSPREGLSNQPQHF
TRBV10-3,TRBJ2-3,CATLLGDTQYF
TRBV6-1,TRBJ1-1,CASSVGYEAFF
TRBV7-9,TRBJ1-5,CASSRAGGAEPQHF